The rows below give T cell receptor beta chains drawn from one sample of a study of graft-versus-host responses after intestinal transplantation. These receptors have no known antigen. TCRdb's table, derived via immunoSEQ multiplex PCR, lists solely in-frame clones and lacks some. This table has some 100,000 clones, less than 95% appearing once. This specimen consisted of unstimulated CD8+ T cells sorted from spleen or lymph node cells, obtained before transplant. These receptors were obtained from a human donor who was the organ donor for an intestinal transplant. Both conserved end residues are trimmed from each CDR3. A D gene is named only where the DNA matches it firmly.

CDR3aa: ASSPGSPRGAF
d_gene: -
v_gene: TRBV18
j_gene: TRBJ1-1

CDR3aa: ASSLGTIKRDEQF
d_gene: -
v_gene: TRBV7-3
j_gene: TRBJ2-1

CDR3aa: ASSLGSGKTQY
d_gene: -
v_gene: TRBV5-4
j_gene: TRBJ2-5

CDR3aa: ASSLDRDRSYGYT
d_gene: -
v_gene: TRBV5-1
j_gene: TRBJ1-2

CDR3aa: ASWDRASGNTIY
d_gene: TRBD1
v_gene: TRBV19
j_gene: TRBJ1-3

CDR3aa: ASSEGLADYEQY
d_gene: TRBD2
v_gene: TRBV10-1
j_gene: TRBJ2-7

CDR3aa: ASSLDFGSEAF
d_gene: -
v_gene: TRBV11-3
j_gene: TRBJ1-1

CDR3aa: ASSSLGLGSIGELF
d_gene: TRBD2
v_gene: TRBV5-1
j_gene: TRBJ2-2

CDR3aa: ASSSPWGDRTDTQY
d_gene: -
v_gene: TRBV13
j_gene: TRBJ2-3

CDR3aa: ATHSGGEFWTQY
d_gene: TRBD2
v_gene: TRBV15
j_gene: TRBJ2-5

CDR3aa: ATSRGGPGLAGCEQF
d_gene: TRBD2
v_gene: TRBV15
j_gene: TRBJ2-1

CDR3aa: ASSITSNPSYEQY
d_gene: -
v_gene: TRBV5-1
j_gene: TRBJ2-7

CDR3aa: ASSVDRGLGDTQY
d_gene: TRBD1
v_gene: TRBV9
j_gene: TRBJ2-3

CDR3aa: ASISLARKTQY
d_gene: -
v_gene: TRBV21-1
j_gene: TRBJ2-5

CDR3aa: ASSLPLGGSSYEQY
d_gene: TRBD2
v_gene: TRBV28
j_gene: TRBJ2-7

CDR3aa: ASSAWGGGETQY
d_gene: TRBD2
v_gene: TRBV25-1
j_gene: TRBJ2-5

CDR3aa: ASSLLNRNTEAF
d_gene: -
v_gene: TRBV5-1
j_gene: TRBJ1-1

CDR3aa: AGSVTGAPGKLF
d_gene: TRBD1
v_gene: TRBV5-1
j_gene: TRBJ1-4

CDR3aa: ASSRLSGANTGELF
d_gene: -
v_gene: TRBV18
j_gene: TRBJ2-2

CDR3aa: ATSRERTGIMNTEAF
d_gene: TRBD1
v_gene: TRBV15
j_gene: TRBJ1-1

CDR3aa: ASGFSTRDREAF
d_gene: TRBD1
v_gene: TRBV12-5
j_gene: TRBJ1-1

CDR3aa: ASSFGGSYNEQF
d_gene: -
v_gene: TRBV19
j_gene: TRBJ2-1

CDR3aa: ASSEGAAGYT
d_gene: -
v_gene: TRBV5-6
j_gene: TRBJ1-2

CDR3aa: ASSVDGGQGAGTGELF
d_gene: TRBD1
v_gene: TRBV9
j_gene: TRBJ2-2

CDR3aa: ASNSGGSSYEQY
d_gene: TRBD2
v_gene: TRBV28
j_gene: TRBJ2-7

CDR3aa: ASSAPFDYYGYT
d_gene: -
v_gene: TRBV5-1
j_gene: TRBJ1-2

CDR3aa: ASSFFLAAGNTIY
d_gene: -
v_gene: TRBV5-1
j_gene: TRBJ1-3

CDR3aa: ASSLDGGYEQY
d_gene: -
v_gene: TRBV5-1
j_gene: TRBJ2-7

CDR3aa: ASSLGDQPQH
d_gene: -
v_gene: TRBV5-6
j_gene: TRBJ1-5

CDR3aa: AARGDKITYEQY
d_gene: -
v_gene: TRBV28
j_gene: TRBJ2-7

CDR3aa: ASSLSTGELF
d_gene: -
v_gene: TRBV6-7
j_gene: TRBJ2-2